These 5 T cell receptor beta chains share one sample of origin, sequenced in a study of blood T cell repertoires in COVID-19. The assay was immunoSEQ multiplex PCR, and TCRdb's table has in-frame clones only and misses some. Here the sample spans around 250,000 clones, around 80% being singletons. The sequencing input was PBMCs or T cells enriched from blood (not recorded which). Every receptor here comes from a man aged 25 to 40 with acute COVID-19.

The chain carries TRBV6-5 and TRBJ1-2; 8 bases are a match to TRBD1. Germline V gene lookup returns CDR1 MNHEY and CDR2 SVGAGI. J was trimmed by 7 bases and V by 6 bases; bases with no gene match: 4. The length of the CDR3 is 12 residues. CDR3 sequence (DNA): TGTGCCAGCAGGATTACAGGGGGTGGCTACACCTTC. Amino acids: CASRITGGGYTF.

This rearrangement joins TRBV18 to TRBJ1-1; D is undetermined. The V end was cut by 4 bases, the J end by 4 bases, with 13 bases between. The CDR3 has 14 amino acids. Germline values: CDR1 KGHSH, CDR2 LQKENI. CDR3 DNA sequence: TGTGCCAGCTCACAGCCCCAGACTTCCACTGAAGCTTTCTTT. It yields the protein CASSQPQTSTEAFF. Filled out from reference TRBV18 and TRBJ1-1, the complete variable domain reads NAGVMQNPRHLVRRRGQEARLRCSPMKGHSHVYWYRQLPEEGLKFMVYLQKENIIDESGMPKERFSAEFPKEGPSILRIQQVVRGDSAAYFCASSQPQTSTEAFFGQGTRLTVV.

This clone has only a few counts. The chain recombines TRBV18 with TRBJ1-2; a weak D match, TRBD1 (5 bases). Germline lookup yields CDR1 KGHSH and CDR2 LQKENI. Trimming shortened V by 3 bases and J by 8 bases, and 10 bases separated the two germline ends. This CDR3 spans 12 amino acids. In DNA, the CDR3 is TGTGCCAGCTCACCGGCAGGGTGGGGCTACACCTTC. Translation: CASSPAGWGYTF.

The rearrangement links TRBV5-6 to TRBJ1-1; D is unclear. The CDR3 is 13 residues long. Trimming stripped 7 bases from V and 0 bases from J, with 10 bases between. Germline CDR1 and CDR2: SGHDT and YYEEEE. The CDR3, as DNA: TGTGCCAGCTCAGGACTTCTGAACACTGAAGCTTTCTTT. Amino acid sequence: CASSGLLNTEAFF.

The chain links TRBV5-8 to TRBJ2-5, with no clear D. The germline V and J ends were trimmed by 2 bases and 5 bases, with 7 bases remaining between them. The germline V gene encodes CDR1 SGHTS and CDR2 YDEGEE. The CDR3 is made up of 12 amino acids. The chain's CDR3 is CASSFLMETQYF. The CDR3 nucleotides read TGTGCCAGCAGCTTTCTTATGGAGACCCAGTACTTC.